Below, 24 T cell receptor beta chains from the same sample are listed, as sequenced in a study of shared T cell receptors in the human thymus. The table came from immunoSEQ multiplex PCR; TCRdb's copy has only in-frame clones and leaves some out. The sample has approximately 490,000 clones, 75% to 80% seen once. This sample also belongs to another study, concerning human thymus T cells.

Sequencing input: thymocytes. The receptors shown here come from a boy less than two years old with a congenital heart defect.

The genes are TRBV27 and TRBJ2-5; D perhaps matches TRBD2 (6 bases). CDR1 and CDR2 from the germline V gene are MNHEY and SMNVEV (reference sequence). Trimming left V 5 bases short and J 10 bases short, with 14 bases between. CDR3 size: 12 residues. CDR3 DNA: TGTGCCAGCAGTCAACGTGGGGGAGGCCAGTACTTC. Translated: CASSQRGGGQYF.

The CDR3 DNA sequence: TGTGCCAGCAGGGGGGGACTAGCGGTCACCGGGGAGCTGTTTTTT. Its translation is CASRGGLAVTGELFF. V is TRBV6-5 and J is TRBJ2-2, with 11 bases matching TRBD2. The germline gives CDR1 MNHEY, CDR2 SVGAGI. The CDR3 has 15 residues. The V segment lost 6 bases and the J segment 4 bases; nucleotides outside the gene matches: 4.

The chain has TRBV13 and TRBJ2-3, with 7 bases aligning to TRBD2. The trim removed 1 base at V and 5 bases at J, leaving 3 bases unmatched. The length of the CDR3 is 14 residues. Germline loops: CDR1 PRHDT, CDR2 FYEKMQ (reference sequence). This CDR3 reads CASSLELARDTQYF. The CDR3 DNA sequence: TGTGCCAGCAGCTTAGAACTAGCGAGAGATACGCAGTATTTT.

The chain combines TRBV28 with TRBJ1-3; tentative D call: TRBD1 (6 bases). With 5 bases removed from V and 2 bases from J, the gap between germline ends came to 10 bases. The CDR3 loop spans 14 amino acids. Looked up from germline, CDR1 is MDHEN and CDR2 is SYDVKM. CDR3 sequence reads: CASSMTGPGNTIYF. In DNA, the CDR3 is TGTGCCAGCAGTATGACAGGTCCTGGAAACACCATATATTTT.

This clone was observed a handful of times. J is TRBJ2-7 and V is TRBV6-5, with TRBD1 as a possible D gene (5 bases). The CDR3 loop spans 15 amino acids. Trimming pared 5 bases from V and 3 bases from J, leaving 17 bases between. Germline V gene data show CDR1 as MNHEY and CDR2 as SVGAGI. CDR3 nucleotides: TGTGCCAGCAGTGGGGTAGAAGGGGTCGGCTACGAGCAGTACTTC. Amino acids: CASSGVEGVGYEQYF.

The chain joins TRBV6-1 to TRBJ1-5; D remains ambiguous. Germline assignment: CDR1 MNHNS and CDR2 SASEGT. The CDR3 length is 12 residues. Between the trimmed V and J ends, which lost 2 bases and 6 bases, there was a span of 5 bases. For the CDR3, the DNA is TGTGCCAGCAGTGAAATAGTTCAGCCCCAGCATTTT. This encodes CASSEIVQPQHF.

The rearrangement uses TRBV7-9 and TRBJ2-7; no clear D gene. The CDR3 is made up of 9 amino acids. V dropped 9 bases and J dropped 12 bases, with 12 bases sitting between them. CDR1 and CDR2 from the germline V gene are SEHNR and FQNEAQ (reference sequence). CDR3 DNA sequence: TGTGCCAGGTCAACCCGGAGGTACTTC. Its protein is CARSTRRYF. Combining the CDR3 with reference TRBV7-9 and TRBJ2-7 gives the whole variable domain DTGVSQNPRHKITKRGQNVTFRCDPISEHNRLYWYRQTLGQGPEFLTYFQNEAQLEKSRLLSDRFSAERPKGSFSTLEIQRTEQGDSAMYLCARSTRRYFGPGTRLTVT.

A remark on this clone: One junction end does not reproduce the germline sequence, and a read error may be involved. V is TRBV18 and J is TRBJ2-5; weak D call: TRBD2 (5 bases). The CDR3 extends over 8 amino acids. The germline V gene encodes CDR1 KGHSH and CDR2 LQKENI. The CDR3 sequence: CASSPTNF. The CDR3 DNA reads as TGTGCCAGCTCACCGACTAACTTC.

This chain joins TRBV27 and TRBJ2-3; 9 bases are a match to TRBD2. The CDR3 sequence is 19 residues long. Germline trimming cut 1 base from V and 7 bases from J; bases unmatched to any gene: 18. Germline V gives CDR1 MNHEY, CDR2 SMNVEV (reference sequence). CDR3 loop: CASSLWGSGRGGRWNTQYF. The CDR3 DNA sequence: TGTGCCAGCAGTTTATGGGGTAGCGGGAGAGGGGGCCGTTGGAATACGCAGTATTTT.

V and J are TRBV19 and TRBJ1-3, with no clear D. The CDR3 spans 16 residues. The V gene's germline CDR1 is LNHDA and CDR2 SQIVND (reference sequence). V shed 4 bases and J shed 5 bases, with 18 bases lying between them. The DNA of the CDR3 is TGTGCCAGTAGTACCCCCCATTGGGCAAGCCGAAACACCATATATTTT. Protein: CASSTPHWASRNTIYF.

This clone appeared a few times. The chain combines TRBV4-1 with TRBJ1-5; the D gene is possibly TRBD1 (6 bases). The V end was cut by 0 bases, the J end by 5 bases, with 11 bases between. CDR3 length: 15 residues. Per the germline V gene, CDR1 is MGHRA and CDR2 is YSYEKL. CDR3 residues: CASSQETRGDQPQHF. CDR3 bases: TGCGCCAGCAGCCAAGAAACCAGGGGCGATCAGCCCCAGCATTTT.

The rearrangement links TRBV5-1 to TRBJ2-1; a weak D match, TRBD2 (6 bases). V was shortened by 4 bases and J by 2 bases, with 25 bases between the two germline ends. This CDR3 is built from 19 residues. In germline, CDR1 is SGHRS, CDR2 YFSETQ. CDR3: CASSVGLILPSTTYNEQFF. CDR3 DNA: TGCGCCAGCAGCGTCGGACTAATCCTCCCCAGCACTACCTACAATGAGCAGTTCTTC.

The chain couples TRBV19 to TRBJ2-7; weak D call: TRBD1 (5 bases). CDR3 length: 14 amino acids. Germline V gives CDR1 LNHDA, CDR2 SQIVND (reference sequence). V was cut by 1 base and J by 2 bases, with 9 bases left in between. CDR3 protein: CASSIVLRAYEQYF. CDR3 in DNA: TGTGCCAGTAGTATAGTACTCAGGGCCTACGAGCAGTACTTC.

The CDR3 DNA is TGTGCCAGCAGCTTAGCGAAAGCGGGAGTATCCCACAATGAGCAGTTCTTC. It specifies CASSLAKAGVSHNEQFF. This sequence joins TRBV7-2 and TRBJ2-1; TRBD2 aligns across 8 bases. V shed 0 bases and J 5 bases; nucleotides not matched to a gene: 9. The CDR3 extends over 17 amino acids. Germline values: CDR1 SGHTA, CDR2 FQGNSA.

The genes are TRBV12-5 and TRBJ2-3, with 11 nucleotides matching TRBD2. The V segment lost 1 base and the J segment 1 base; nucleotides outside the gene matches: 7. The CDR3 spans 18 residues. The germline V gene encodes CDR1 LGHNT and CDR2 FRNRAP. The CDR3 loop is CASGLGLAGSRGTDTQYF. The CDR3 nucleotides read TGTGCTAGTGGTTTGGGACTAGCGGGGAGTCGCGGCACAGATACGCAGTATTTT.

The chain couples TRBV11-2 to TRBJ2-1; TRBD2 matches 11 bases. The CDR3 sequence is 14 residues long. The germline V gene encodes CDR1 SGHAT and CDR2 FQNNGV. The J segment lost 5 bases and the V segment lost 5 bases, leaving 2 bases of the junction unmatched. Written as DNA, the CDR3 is TGTGCCAGCAGCCTAGCGGGAGGACACAATGAGCAGTTCTTC. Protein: CASSLAGGHNEQFF.

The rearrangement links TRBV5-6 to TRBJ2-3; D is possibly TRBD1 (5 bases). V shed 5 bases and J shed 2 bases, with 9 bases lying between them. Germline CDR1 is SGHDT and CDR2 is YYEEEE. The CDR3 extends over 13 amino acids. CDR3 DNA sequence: TGTGCCAGCAGTTCAGGGTTCACAGATACGCAGTATTTT. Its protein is CASSSGFTDTQYF. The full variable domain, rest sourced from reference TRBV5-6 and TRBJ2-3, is DAGVTQSPTHLIKTRGQQVTLRCSPKSGHDTVSWYQQALGQGPQFIFQYYEEEERQRGNFPDRFSGHQFPNYSSELNVNALLLGDSALYLCASSSGFTDTQYFGPGTRLTVL.

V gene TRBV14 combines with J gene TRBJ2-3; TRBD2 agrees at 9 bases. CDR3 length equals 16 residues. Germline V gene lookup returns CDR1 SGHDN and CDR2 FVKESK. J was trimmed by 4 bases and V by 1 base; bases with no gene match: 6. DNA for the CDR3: TGTGCCAGCAGCCAAGGAGTGAGCGGGAGGTCAGATACGCAGTATTTT. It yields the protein CASSQGVSGRSDTQYF.

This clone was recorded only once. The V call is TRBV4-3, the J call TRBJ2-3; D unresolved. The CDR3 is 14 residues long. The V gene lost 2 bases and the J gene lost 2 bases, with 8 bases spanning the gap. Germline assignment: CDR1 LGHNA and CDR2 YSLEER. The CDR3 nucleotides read TGCGCCAGCAGCCAAAAAGCCGCCACAGATACGCAGTATTTT. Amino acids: CASSQKAATDTQYF.

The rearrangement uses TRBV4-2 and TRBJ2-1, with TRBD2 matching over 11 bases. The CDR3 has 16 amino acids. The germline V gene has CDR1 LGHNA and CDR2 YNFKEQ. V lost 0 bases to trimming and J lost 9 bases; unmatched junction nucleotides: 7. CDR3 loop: CASSQEPTSGTCEQFF. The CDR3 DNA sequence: TGTGCCAGCAGCCAAGAACCGACTAGCGGGACGTGTGAGCAGTTCTTC.

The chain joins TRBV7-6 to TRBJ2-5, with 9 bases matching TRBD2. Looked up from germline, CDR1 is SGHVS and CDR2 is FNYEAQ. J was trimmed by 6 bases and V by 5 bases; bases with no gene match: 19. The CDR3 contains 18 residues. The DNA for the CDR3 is TGTGCCAGCAGCCTCAAAGGTGGGGGTAGCGGGAGCCGGAAGACCCAGTACTTC. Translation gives CASSLKGGGSGSRKTQYF.

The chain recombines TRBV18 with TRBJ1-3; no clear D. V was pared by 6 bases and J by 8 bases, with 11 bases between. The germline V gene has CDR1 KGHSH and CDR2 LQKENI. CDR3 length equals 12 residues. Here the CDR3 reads CASSPVGDTIYF. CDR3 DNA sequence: TGTGCCAGCTCGCCCGTCGGTGACACCATATATTTT.

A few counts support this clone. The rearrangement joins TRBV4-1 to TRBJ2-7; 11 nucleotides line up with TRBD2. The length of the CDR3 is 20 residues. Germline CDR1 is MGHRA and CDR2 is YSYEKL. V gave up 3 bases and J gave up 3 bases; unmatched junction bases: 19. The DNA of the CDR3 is TGCGCCAGCAGCCAGGGACCCTGGGGACTAGCGGACCCCGGGAACTACGAGCAGTACTTC. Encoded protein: CASSQGPWGLADPGNYEQYF.

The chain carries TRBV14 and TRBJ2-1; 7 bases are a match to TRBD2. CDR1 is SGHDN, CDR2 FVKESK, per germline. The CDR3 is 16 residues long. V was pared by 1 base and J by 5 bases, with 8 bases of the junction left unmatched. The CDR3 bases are TGTGCCAGCAGCCAAGGGCCTAGCGGAGATCACAATGAGCAGTTCTTC. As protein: CASSQGPSGDHNEQFF.